This record covers a single T cell receptor beta chain. The source of the sample is a study of blood T cell repertoires in COVID-19. At the level of the study: Researchers got acute and convalescent COVID-19 samples from the United States, Italy and Spain. The analysed material was cDNA or gDNA that came from T cells, B-cell-depleted T cells, or PBMCs.

Original analysis: Estimation of nucleated cell counts relied on the amplification of reference gene primers. The assay was immunoSEQ multiplex PCR, and TCRdb's table has in-frame clones only and misses some. Clone size and the V and J calls come from that table; the DNA yielded D and trimming. Among a few hundred thousand clones listed, under 90% were seen once. The germline V and J ends were trimmed by 2 bases and 2 bases, with 11 bases remaining between them. Germline V gene data show CDR1 as SGHRS and CDR2 as YFSETQ. The CDR3 extends over 16 amino acids. The sequence came from a man aged 60 to 75 with acute or convalescent COVID-19. The V and J genes are TRBV5-1 and TRBJ2-6; D gene ambiguous. Sequencing used peripheral blood. The chain's CDR3 is CASSFKLSPGANVLTF. The CDR3 bases are TGCGCCAGCAGCTTCAAACTATCTCCTGGGGCCAACGTCCTGACTTTC. The complete variable domain, with remaining parts taken from reference TRBV5-1 and TRBJ2-6, reads KAGVTQTPRYLIKTRGQQVTLSCSPISGHRSVSWYQQTPGQGLQFLFEYFSETQRNKGNFPGRFSGRQFSNSRSEMNVSTLELGDSALYLCASSFKLSPGANVLTFGAGSRLTVL.